The rows below give T cell receptor beta chains drawn from one sample of a study of cytomegalovirus exposure and HLA in healthy donors. Sequenced by immunoSEQ multiplex PCR; TCRdb stores in-frame clones only, minus some. The repertoire consists of 190,000 or so clones, with roughly 80% occurring once and the leading ten covering around 0.42%. The material sequenced was PBMCs. These receptor sequences come from a male donor in good health and CMV-seropositive. Both conserved end residues are part of each CDR3. Each record gives: CDR3 length, clone size, D gene, J gene, V gene, CDR3 DNA, CDR3 protein. D genes are given only for firm matches. Only part of the rows carry a size: once, few, many, or a class if the clone is expanded.

CDR3 length: 15; clone size: NA; D gene: TRBD1; J gene: TRBJ2-7; V gene: TRBV7-9; CDR3 DNA: TGTTCCAGCACCTCAACCCGGGACAGACTCTACGAGCAGTACTTC; CDR3 protein: CSSTSTRDRLYEQYF
CDR3 length: 17; clone size: NA; D gene: TRBD2; J gene: TRBJ2-7; V gene: TRBV27; CDR3 DNA: TGTGCCAGCAGTTTCAACTTAGCGGGAGGCCCGGATTACGAGCAGTACTTC; CDR3 protein: CASSFNLAGGPDYEQYF
CDR3 length: 17; clone size: NA; D gene: NA; J gene: TRBJ2-3; V gene: TRBV27; CDR3 DNA: TGTGCCAGCAGTTTCGGGGAGGGGCACAGGGAGACAGATACGCAGTATTTT; CDR3 protein: CASSFGEGHRETDTQYF
CDR3 length: 15; clone size: NA; D gene: TRBD1; J gene: TRBJ2-7; V gene: TRBV28; CDR3 DNA: TGTGCCAGCAGTTCGCCGGGACAGGGGGCTGAAGAGCAGTACTTC; CDR3 protein: CASSSPGQGAEEQYF
CDR3 length: 15; clone size: NA; D gene: TRBD2; J gene: TRBJ2-1; V gene: TRBV28; CDR3 DNA: TGTGCCAGCAGTTTAGAACTAGCGGGAGTCAATGAGCAGTTCTTC; CDR3 protein: CASSLELAGVNEQFF
CDR3 length: 16; clone size: NA; D gene: NA; J gene: TRBJ1-3; V gene: TRBV7-2; CDR3 DNA: TGTGCCAGCAGCTTAGGCCCAGGGGCAGGGGGAAACACCATATATTTT; CDR3 protein: CASSLGPGAGGNTIYF
CDR3 length: 16; clone size: few; D gene: NA; J gene: TRBJ2-5; V gene: TRBV11-3; CDR3 DNA: TGTGCCAGCAGCTTAGGAGGAGTGCGGACAAGGGAGACCCAGTACTTC; CDR3 protein: CASSLGGVRTRETQYF
CDR3 length: 16; clone size: NA; D gene: TRBD1; J gene: TRBJ2-1; V gene: TRBV19; CDR3 DNA: TGTGCCAGTAGGGGACCGGGACAGGGTTTATACAATGAGCAGTTCTTC; CDR3 protein: CASRGPGQGLYNEQFF
CDR3 length: 15; clone size: NA; D gene: NA; J gene: TRBJ2-7; V gene: TRBV4-3; CDR3 DNA: TGCGCCAGCAGCCAAGAAAGGCAGGGGCCCTACGAGCAGTACTTC; CDR3 protein: CASSQERQGPYEQYF
CDR3 length: 14; clone size: NA; D gene: NA; J gene: TRBJ1-1; V gene: TRBV11-2; CDR3 DNA: TGTGCCAGCAGACTAGGGACTGTGAACACTGAAGCTTTCTTT; CDR3 protein: CASRLGTVNTEAFF
CDR3 length: 16; clone size: NA; D gene: TRBD1; J gene: TRBJ2-5; V gene: TRBV5-4; CDR3 DNA: TGTGCCAGCAGCACCCGGACAGGGAAACCCCAAGAGACCCAGTACTTC; CDR3 protein: CASSTRTGKPQETQYF
CDR3 length: 18; clone size: NA; D gene: TRBD2; J gene: TRBJ2-1; V gene: TRBV5-1; CDR3 DNA: TGCGCCAGCAGCCTCAGGACTAGCGGGGGGGCCACAAACAATGAGCAGTTCTTC; CDR3 protein: CASSLRTSGGATNNEQFF
CDR3 length: 15; clone size: NA; D gene: NA; J gene: TRBJ2-4; V gene: TRBV28; CDR3 DNA: TGTGCCAGCAGTGCCCCGCTAGGAACCGAAAACATTCAGTACTTC; CDR3 protein: CASSAPLGTENIQYF
CDR3 length: 14; clone size: few; D gene: NA; J gene: TRBJ1-1; V gene: TRBV27; CDR3 DNA: TGTGCCAGCAGTTATGGAGTCCCTGGGACTGAAGCTTTCTTT; CDR3 protein: CASSYGVPGTEAFF
CDR3 length: 13; clone size: few; D gene: NA; J gene: TRBJ2-5; V gene: TRBV10-3; CDR3 DNA: TGTGCCACCGCAAGTGGGCTAGAGGGGACCCAGTACTTC; CDR3 protein: CATASGLEGTQYF
CDR3 length: 15; clone size: NA; D gene: TRBD1; J gene: TRBJ1-5; V gene: TRBV7-2; CDR3 DNA: TGTGCCAGCAGCTTCGGGGACAGCCTCAATCAGCCCCAGCATTTT; CDR3 protein: CASSFGDSLNQPQHF
CDR3 length: 14; clone size: NA; D gene: NA; J gene: TRBJ2-7; V gene: TRBV6-5; CDR3 DNA: TGTGCCAGCGGAAGACTTCCGCAATCCTACGAGCAGTACTTC; CDR3 protein: CASGRLPQSYEQYF
CDR3 length: 17; clone size: NA; D gene: TRBD1; J gene: TRBJ1-2; V gene: TRBV7-9; CDR3 DNA: TGTGCCAGCAGCTTACTCCGGGACAGGGTGGCTAACTATGGCTACACCTTC; CDR3 protein: CASSLLRDRVANYGYTF
CDR3 length: 14; clone size: NA; D gene: NA; J gene: TRBJ2-7; V gene: TRBV7-2; CDR3 DNA: TGTGCCAGCAGCTTACCAGGATCTCCAGGTGAGCAGTACTTC; CDR3 protein: CASSLPGSPGEQYF
CDR3 length: 14; clone size: once; D gene: TRBD1; J gene: TRBJ1-4; V gene: TRBV7-2; CDR3 DNA: TGTGCCAGCAGCCGGGACAGATATAATGAAAAACTGTTTTTT; CDR3 protein: CASSRDRYNEKLFF
CDR3 length: 17; clone size: NA; D gene: NA; J gene: TRBJ1-4; V gene: TRBV27; CDR3 DNA: TGTGCCAGCAGTTCGGCCGGCGGTGGTATTCGCAATGAAAAACTGTTTTTT; CDR3 protein: CASSSAGGGIRNEKLFF
CDR3 length: 16; clone size: NA; D gene: TRBD1; J gene: TRBJ1-5; V gene: TRBV5-1; CDR3 DNA: TGCGCCAGTGCTCCTGGACAGGACCTTAGCAATCAGCCCCAGCATTTT; CDR3 protein: CASAPGQDLSNQPQHF
CDR3 length: 15; clone size: NA; D gene: TRBD2; J gene: TRBJ2-2; V gene: TRBV7-2; CDR3 DNA: TGTGCCAGCGGGCTAGCGGGAGCCCGGGGCGGGGAGCTGTTTTTT; CDR3 protein: CASGLAGARGGELFF
CDR3 length: 13; clone size: NA; D gene: NA; J gene: TRBJ2-7; V gene: TRBV4-2; CDR3 DNA: TGTGCCAGCAGCCAAACAGGCTCCTACGAGCAGTACTTC; CDR3 protein: CASSQTGSYEQYF
CDR3 length: 15; clone size: NA; D gene: TRBD2; J gene: TRBJ2-3; V gene: TRBV19; CDR3 DNA: TGTGCCAGTAGCTCCGGGACTAGCGGGCTCGCCGCGCAGTATTTT; CDR3 protein: CASSSGTSGLAAQYF
CDR3 length: 13; clone size: few; D gene: TRBD2; J gene: TRBJ2-7; V gene: TRBV7-9; CDR3 DNA: TGTGCCAGCAGCGTACTAGCGGGTGGCGAGCAGTACTTC; CDR3 protein: CASSVLAGGEQYF
CDR3 length: 14; clone size: NA; D gene: NA; J gene: TRBJ2-7; V gene: TRBV5-1; CDR3 DNA: TGCGCCAGCAGCTTGGCAGGGGCCCACTACGAGCAGTACTTC; CDR3 protein: CASSLAGAHYEQYF
CDR3 length: 18; clone size: NA; D gene: TRBD2; J gene: TRBJ2-3; V gene: TRBV5-6; CDR3 DNA: TGTGCCAGCAGCGGGGAACGGACTAGCGGGGGGTACACAGATACGCAGTATTTT; CDR3 protein: CASSGERTSGGYTDTQYF
CDR3 length: 15; clone size: NA; D gene: NA; J gene: TRBJ2-2; V gene: TRBV2; CDR3 DNA: TGTGCCAGCCGGTTGACTAGTCCTCTTCCCGGGGAGCTGTTTTTT; CDR3 protein: CASRLTSPLPGELFF
CDR3 length: 15; clone size: NA; D gene: NA; J gene: TRBJ2-1; V gene: TRBV11-2; CDR3 DNA: TGTGCCAGCAGCCCCTCCGCGGCCTCCTACAATGAGCAGTTCTTC; CDR3 protein: CASSPSAASYNEQFF
CDR3 length: 14; clone size: NA; D gene: NA; J gene: TRBJ2-5; V gene: TRBV5-4; CDR3 DNA: TGTGCCAGCAGCTTGGGCCTGGCGGGAGAGACCCAGTACTTC; CDR3 protein: CASSLGLAGETQYF
CDR3 length: 17; clone size: NA; D gene: NA; J gene: TRBJ2-6; V gene: TRBV6-1; CDR3 DNA: TGTGCCAGCAGTGGTAATTTCGGACAGAGTGGGGCCAACGTCCTGACTTTC; CDR3 protein: CASSGNFGQSGANVLTF
CDR3 length: 15; clone size: few; D gene: NA; J gene: TRBJ2-7; V gene: TRBV27; CDR3 DNA: TGTGCCAGCCTACCGAAACCGGGACAAATCTACGAGCAGTACTTC; CDR3 protein: CASLPKPGQIYEQYF
CDR3 length: 15; clone size: once; D gene: TRBD2; J gene: TRBJ2-1; V gene: TRBV7-8; CDR3 DNA: TGTGCCAGCAGCGCCTCTAGCGGGCGATACAATGAGCAGTTCTTC; CDR3 protein: CASSASSGRYNEQFF
CDR3 length: 14; clone size: NA; D gene: NA; J gene: TRBJ1-5; V gene: TRBV5-6; CDR3 DNA: TGTGCCAGCAGCGCACAGTGGAGCAATCAGCCCCAGCATTTT; CDR3 protein: CASSAQWSNQPQHF
CDR3 length: 14; clone size: NA; D gene: NA; J gene: TRBJ2-1; V gene: TRBV28; CDR3 DNA: TGTGCCAGCAGTTTCCTCGACAGGTACAATGAGCAGTTCTTC; CDR3 protein: CASSFLDRYNEQFF
CDR3 length: 15; clone size: once; D gene: NA; J gene: TRBJ1-2; V gene: TRBV6-5; CDR3 DNA: TGTGCCAGCCGCCCCCATAGCACGGGAAACTATGGCTACACCTTC; CDR3 protein: CASRPHSTGNYGYTF
CDR3 length: 14; clone size: once; D gene: TRBD1; J gene: TRBJ2-7; V gene: TRBV7-6; CDR3 DNA: TGTGCCAGCAGCTCGACCGGGACAGGGGCCGAGCAGTACTTC; CDR3 protein: CASSSTGTGAEQYF
CDR3 length: 13; clone size: few; D gene: NA; J gene: TRBJ2-7; V gene: TRBV11-1; CDR3 DNA: TGTGCCAGCAGCCTGGGGGGCTCCTACGAGCAGTACTTC; CDR3 protein: CASSLGGSYEQYF
CDR3 length: 15; clone size: NA; D gene: NA; J gene: TRBJ2-1; V gene: TRBV7-9; CDR3 DNA: TGTGCCATCGGTTACCCAGGACAGCACTACAATGAGCAGTTCTTC; CDR3 protein: CAIGYPGQHYNEQFF
CDR3 length: 14; clone size: NA; D gene: NA; J gene: TRBJ2-7; V gene: TRBV9; CDR3 DNA: TGTGCCAGCAGCGTAGCGGGTGAGCGATACGAGCAGTACTTC; CDR3 protein: CASSVAGERYEQYF
CDR3 length: 16; clone size: NA; D gene: NA; J gene: TRBJ1-2; V gene: TRBV7-3; CDR3 DNA: TGTGCCAGCAGCCTCGGACAGCAAAATTACTATCAGGGCTACACCTTC; CDR3 protein: CASSLGQQNYYQGYTF
CDR3 length: 22; clone size: NA; D gene: TRBD1; J gene: TRBJ1-6; V gene: TRBV5-1; CDR3 DNA: TGCGCCAGCAGCTCTCGGGACAGGGGTTTTGGGGGGTTGAGCTCCTATAATTCACCCCTCCACTTT; CDR3 protein: CASSSRDRGFGGLSSYNSPLHF
CDR3 length: 12; clone size: NA; D gene: NA; J gene: TRBJ1-5; V gene: TRBV5-8; CDR3 DNA: TGTGCCAGCAGCCGGGGCAATCAGCCCCAGCATTTT; CDR3 protein: CASSRGNQPQHF
CDR3 length: 15; clone size: NA; D gene: TRBD2; J gene: TRBJ2-7; V gene: TRBV27; CDR3 DNA: TGTGCCAGCAGCTCCGGACTAGCGGGAGAATACGAGCAGTACTTC; CDR3 protein: CASSSGLAGEYEQYF
CDR3 length: 15; clone size: NA; D gene: NA; J gene: TRBJ2-7; V gene: TRBV5-6; CDR3 DNA: TGTGCCAGCAGCTTGCTCCCCAGGGGCTACGGCGAGCAGTACTTC; CDR3 protein: CASSLLPRGYGEQYF
CDR3 length: 15; clone size: NA; D gene: NA; J gene: TRBJ1-4; V gene: TRBV28; CDR3 DNA: TGTGCCAGCAGTTTAATGGGACGGGGAGGTGAAAAACTGTTTTTT; CDR3 protein: CASSLMGRGGEKLFF
CDR3 length: 15; clone size: NA; D gene: NA; J gene: TRBJ1-1; V gene: TRBV4-2; CDR3 DNA: TGTGCCAGCAGCCTAAGGACAGAGATGAACACTGAAGCTTTCTTT; CDR3 protein: CASSLRTEMNTEAFF
CDR3 length: 14; clone size: few; D gene: NA; J gene: TRBJ1-4; V gene: TRBV27; CDR3 DNA: TGTGCCAGCAGTTTATGGGAGGGTAATGAAAAACTGTTTTTT; CDR3 protein: CASSLWEGNEKLFF
CDR3 length: 14; clone size: NA; D gene: TRBD1; J gene: TRBJ2-2; V gene: TRBV6-1; CDR3 DNA: TGTGCCAGCAGTGAAAGGGGGCGGGCCGGGGAGCTGTTTTTT; CDR3 protein: CASSERGRAGELFF
CDR3 length: 14; clone size: NA; D gene: NA; J gene: TRBJ1-2; V gene: TRBV6-1; CDR3 DNA: TGTGCCGGCCAGCAGGTTACAGGCCGCTATGGCTACACCTTC; CDR3 protein: CAGQQVTGRYGYTF
CDR3 length: 16; clone size: NA; D gene: TRBD2; J gene: TRBJ2-4; V gene: TRBV6-1; CDR3 DNA: TGTGCCAGCAGTGCGAATAGCGGGGGGATCAAAAACATTCAGTACTTC; CDR3 protein: CASSANSGGIKNIQYF
CDR3 length: 15; clone size: NA; D gene: TRBD1; J gene: TRBJ2-1; V gene: TRBV9; CDR3 DNA: TGTGCCAGCAGCAGCTCCGGGACAGCGTACAATGAGCAGTTCTTC; CDR3 protein: CASSSSGTAYNEQFF
CDR3 length: 14; clone size: NA; D gene: NA; J gene: TRBJ1-3; V gene: TRBV2; CDR3 DNA: TGTGCCAGCAAGGCGGCCTCCTCTGGAAACACCATATATTTT; CDR3 protein: CASKAASSGNTIYF